The clone carrying this T cell receptor beta chain was detected many times. Antigen: not known. The data derive from a study of T cells in Graves' hyperthyroidism and ophthalmopathy. Fresh 10 ml peripheral blood yielded PBMCs. This CDR3 region has 15 residues. Germline V CDR1 and CDR2: MGHRA, YSYEKL. V trimming: 4 bases; J trimming: 2 bases; junction bases outside the gene matches: 8. What was amplified from RNA transcripts were TCR beta CDR3 regions. The HTBI primer set served for first-round RT-PCR of the TCR CDR3. TCRdb passed the multiplex PCR reads through MiXCR, listing each CDR3 protein once. The sample yields 200,000 to 250,000 distinct CDR3 sequences, 15% to 20% seen once. Study-wide findings and caveats: Most expanded thyroid clonotypes above 0.001 also appeared in blood.

This rearrangement joins TRBV4-1 to TRBJ2-7; the match to TRBD2 covers 7 bases. The sequencing sample was made of blood. The sequence was collected from a woman in her late teens or twenties with Graves' ophthalmopathy. CDR3 region: CASSPGLVSPYEQYF. The CDR3 DNA sequence: TGCGCCAGCAGCCCCGGACTAGTATCCCCCTACGAGCAGTACTTC.